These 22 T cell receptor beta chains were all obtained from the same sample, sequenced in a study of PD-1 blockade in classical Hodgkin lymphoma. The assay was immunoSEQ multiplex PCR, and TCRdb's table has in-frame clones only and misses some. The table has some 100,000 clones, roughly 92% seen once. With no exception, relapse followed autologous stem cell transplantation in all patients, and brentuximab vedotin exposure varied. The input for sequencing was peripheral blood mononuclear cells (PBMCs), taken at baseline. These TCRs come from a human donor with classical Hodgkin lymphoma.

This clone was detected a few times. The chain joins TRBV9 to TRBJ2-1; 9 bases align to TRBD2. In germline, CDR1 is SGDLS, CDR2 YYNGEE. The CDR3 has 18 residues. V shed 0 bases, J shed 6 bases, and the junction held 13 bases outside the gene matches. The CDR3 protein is CASSVVGSGSFWGNEQFF. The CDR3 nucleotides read TGTGCCAGCAGCGTAGTAGGTAGCGGGAGCTTCTGGGGCAATGAGCAGTTCTTC.

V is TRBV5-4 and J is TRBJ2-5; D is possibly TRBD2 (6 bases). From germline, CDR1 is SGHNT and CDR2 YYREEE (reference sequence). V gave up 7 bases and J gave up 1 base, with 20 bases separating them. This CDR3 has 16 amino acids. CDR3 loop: CASGSQVGGVQETQYF. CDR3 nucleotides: TGTGCCAGCGGGTCACAGGTTGGCGGGGTCCAAGAGACCCAGTACTTC.

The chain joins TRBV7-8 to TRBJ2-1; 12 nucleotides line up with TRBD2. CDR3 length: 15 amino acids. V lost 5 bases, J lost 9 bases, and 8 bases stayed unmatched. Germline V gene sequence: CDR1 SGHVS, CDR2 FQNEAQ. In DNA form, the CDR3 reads TGTGCCAGCAGCCCCCGGACTAGCGGGATAGGTGAGCAGTTCTTC. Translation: CASSPRTSGIGEQFF. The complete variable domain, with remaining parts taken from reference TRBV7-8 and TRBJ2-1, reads GAGVSQSPRYKVAKRGQDVALRCDPISGHVSLFWYQQALGQGPEFLTYFQNEAQLDKSGLPSDRFFAERPEGSVSTLKIQRTQQEDSAVYLCASSPRTSGIGEQFFGPGTRLTVL.

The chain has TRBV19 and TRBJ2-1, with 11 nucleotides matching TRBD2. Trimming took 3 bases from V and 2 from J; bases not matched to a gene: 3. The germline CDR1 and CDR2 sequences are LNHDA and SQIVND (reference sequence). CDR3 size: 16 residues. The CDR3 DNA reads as TGTGCCAGTAGTATTAGCGGGAGGGCCACCTACAATGAGCAGTTCTTC. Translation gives CASSISGRATYNEQFF.

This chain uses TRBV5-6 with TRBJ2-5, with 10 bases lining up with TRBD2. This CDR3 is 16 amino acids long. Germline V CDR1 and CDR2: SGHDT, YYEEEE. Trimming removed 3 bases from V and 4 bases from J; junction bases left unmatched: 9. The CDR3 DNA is TGTGCCAGCAGCTCCTTTACTAGCGGGAAGGTAGAGACCCAGTACTTC. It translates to CASSSFTSGKVETQYF.

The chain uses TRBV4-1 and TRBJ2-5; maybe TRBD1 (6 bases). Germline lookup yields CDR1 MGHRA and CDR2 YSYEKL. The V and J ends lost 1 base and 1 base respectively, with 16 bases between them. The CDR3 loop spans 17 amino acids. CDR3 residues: CASSQVSTGSFQETQYF. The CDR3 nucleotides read TGCGCCAGCAGCCAAGTTTCTACAGGGTCTTTCCAAGAGACCCAGTACTTC.

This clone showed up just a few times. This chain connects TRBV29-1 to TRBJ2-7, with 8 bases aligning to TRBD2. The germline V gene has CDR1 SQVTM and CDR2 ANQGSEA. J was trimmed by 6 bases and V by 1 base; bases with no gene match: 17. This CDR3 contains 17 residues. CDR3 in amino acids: CSVEGENGGVVFGEQYF. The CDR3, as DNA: TGCAGCGTTGAAGGGGAGAACGGGGGGGTTGTTTTTGGCGAGCAGTACTTC.

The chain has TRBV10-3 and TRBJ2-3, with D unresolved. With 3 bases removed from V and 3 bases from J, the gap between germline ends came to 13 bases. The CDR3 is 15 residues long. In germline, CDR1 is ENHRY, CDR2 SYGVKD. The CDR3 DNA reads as TGTGCCATCAGTGAAAAATCGGCGGCTACAGATACGCAGTATTTT. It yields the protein CAISEKSAATDTQYF.

CDR3 amino acids: CASSSGLAIDEQFF. As DNA, the CDR3 is TGCGCCAGCAGCTCGGGACTAGCCATCGATGAGCAGTTCTTC. The gene calls are TRBV5-1 and TRBJ2-1; TRBD2 matches at 9 bases. The CDR3 has 14 residues. Germline CDR1 SGHRS, CDR2 YFSETQ. After removal of 3 bases from V and 8 bases from J, the junction contained 6 bases not matched to a gene.

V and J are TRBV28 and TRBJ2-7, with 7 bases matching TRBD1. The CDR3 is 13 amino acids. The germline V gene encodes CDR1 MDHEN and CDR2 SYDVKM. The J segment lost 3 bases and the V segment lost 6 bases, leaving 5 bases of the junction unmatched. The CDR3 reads CASRNRGNYEQYF. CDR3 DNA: TGTGCCAGCAGGAACAGGGGAAACTACGAGCAGTACTTC.

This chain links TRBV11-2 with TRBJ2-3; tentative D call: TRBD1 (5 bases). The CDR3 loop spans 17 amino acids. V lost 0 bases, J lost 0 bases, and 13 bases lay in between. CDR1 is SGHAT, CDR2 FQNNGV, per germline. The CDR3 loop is CASSLEQVDLSTDTQYF. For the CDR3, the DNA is TGTGCCAGCAGCTTAGAACAGGTGGACCTGAGCACAGATACGCAGTATTTT.

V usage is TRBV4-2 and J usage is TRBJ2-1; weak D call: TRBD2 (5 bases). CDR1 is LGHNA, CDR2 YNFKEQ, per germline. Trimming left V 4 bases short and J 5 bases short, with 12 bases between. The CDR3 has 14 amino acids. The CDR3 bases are TGTGCCAGCAGCCCGGACGGGGTCCACAATGAGCAGTTCTTC. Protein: CASSPDGVHNEQFF.

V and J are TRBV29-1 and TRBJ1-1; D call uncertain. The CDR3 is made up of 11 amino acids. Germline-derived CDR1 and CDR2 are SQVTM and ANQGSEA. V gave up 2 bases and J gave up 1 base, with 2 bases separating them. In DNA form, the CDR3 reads TGCAGCGTTGAAAGGAACACTGAAGCTTTCTTT. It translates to CSVERNTEAFF.

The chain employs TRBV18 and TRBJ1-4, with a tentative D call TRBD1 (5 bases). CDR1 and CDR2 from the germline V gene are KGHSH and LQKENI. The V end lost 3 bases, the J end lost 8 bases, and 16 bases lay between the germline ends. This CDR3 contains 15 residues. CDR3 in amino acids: CASSPVGGAYEKLFF. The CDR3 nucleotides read TGTGCCAGCTCACCGGTTGGAGGGGCTTACGAAAAACTGTTTTTT.

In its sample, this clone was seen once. DNA for the CDR3: TGTGCCAGCGGTGGGACAGGGGTTGGCTATGGCTACACCTTC. Translation: CASGGTGVGYGYTF. This chain joins TRBV9 and TRBJ1-2, with 10 nucleotides matching TRBD1. The CDR3 sequence is 14 residues long. Per germline, CDR1 SGDLS and CDR2 YYNGEE. V lost 7 bases to trimming and J lost 4 bases; unmatched junction nucleotides: 7.

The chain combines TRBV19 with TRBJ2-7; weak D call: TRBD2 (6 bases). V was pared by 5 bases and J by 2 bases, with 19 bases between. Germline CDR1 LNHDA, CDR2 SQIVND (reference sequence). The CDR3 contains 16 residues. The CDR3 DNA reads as TGTGCCAGTAGTCGGGAACCCGGGACTTGGGCCTACGAGCAGTACTTC. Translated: CASSREPGTWAYEQYF. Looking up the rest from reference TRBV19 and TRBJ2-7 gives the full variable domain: DGGITQSPKYLFRKEGQNVTLSCEQNLNHDAMYWYRQDPGQGLRLIYYSQIVNDFQKGDIAEGYSVSREKKESFPLTVTSAQKNPTAFYLCASSREPGTWAYEQYFGPGTRLTVT.

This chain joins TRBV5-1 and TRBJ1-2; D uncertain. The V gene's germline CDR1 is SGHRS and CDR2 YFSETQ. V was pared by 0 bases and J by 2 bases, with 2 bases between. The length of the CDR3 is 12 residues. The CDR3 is CASSLDNYGYTF. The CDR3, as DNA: TGCGCCAGCAGCTTGGACAACTATGGCTACACCTTC.

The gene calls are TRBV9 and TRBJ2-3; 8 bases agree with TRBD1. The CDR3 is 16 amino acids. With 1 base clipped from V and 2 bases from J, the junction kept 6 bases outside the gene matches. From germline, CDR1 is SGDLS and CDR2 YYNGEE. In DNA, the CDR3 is TGTGCCAGCAGCGTAATTCAGGGGGCCCACACAGATACGCAGTATTTT. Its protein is CASSVIQGAHTDTQYF.

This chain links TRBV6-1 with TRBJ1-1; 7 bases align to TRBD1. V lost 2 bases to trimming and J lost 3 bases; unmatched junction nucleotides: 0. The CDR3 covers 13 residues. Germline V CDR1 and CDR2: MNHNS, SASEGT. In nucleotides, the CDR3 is TGTGCCAGCAGTGAAACAGGGGACACTGAAGCTTTCTTT. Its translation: CASSETGDTEAFF.

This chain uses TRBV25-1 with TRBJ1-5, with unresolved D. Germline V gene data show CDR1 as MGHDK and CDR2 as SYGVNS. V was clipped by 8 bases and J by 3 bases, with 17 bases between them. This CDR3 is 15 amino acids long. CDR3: CASSPGTSPNQPQHF. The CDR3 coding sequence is TGTGCCAGCTCGCCGGGAACTTCACCCAATCAGCCCCAGCATTTT.

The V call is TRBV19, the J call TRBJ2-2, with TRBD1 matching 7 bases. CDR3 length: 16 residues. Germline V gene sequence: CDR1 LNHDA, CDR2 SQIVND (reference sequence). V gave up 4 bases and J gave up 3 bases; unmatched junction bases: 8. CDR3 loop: CASSNGVGQYTGELFF. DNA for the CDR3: TGTGCCAGTAGTAACGGGGTGGGACAGTACACCGGGGAGCTGTTTTTT.

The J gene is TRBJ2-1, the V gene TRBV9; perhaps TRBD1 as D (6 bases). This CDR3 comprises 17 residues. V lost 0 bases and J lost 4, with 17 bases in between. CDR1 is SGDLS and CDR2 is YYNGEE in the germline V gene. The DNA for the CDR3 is TGTGCCAGCAGCGTAGCTATAAGAACAGGGACATACAATGAGCAGTTCTTC. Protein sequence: CASSVAIRTGTYNEQFF.